What follows is one T cell receptor (beta chain) and its context. This record comes from a study of blood T cell repertoires in COVID-19. Study information: Italy, Spain and the United States were the sources of the convalescent and acute COVID-19 samples. Nucleic acid was either cDNA or gDNA, and it came from T cells, B-cell-depleted T cells, or PBMCs.

Original data processing: By means of reference gene primer amplification, nucleated cell counts were estimated. Profiling relied on immunoSEQ multiplex PCR, and the TCRdb table lists in-frame clones only, not all of them. V and J calls and clone size follow that table, whereas D and trimming were derived from the DNA. The sample shows 55,000 to 75,000 clones, 87% of them seen only once. Trimming shortened V by 1 base and J by 5 bases, and 17 bases separated the two germline ends. Germline-derived CDR1 and CDR2 are SGHVS and FQNEAQ. The CDR3 runs to 16 residues. Sequenced input: peripheral blood. The rearrangement joins TRBV7-8 to TRBJ2-5; tentatively, D is TRBD2 (6 bases). This clonotype was sampled from a man over 45 with active COVID-19. The CDR3 here is CASSLGIGRGAETQYF. The CDR3 nucleotides are TGTGCCAGCAGCTTAGGGATAGGTCGCGGGGCGGAGACCCAGTACTTC.